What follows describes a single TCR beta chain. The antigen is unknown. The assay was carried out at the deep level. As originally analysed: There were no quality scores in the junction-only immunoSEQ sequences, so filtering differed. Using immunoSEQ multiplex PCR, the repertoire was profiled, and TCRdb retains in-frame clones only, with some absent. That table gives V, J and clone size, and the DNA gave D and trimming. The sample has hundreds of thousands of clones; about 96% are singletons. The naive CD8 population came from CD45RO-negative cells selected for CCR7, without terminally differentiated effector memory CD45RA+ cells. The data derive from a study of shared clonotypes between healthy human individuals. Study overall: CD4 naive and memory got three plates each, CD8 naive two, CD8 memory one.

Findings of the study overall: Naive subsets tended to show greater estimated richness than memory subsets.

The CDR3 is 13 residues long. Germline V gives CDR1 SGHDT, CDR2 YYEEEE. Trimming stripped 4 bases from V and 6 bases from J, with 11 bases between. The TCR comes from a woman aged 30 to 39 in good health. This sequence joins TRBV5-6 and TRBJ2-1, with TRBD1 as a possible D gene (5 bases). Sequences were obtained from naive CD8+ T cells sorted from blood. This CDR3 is CASSGPQGNEQFF. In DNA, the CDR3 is TGTGCCAGCAGCGGCCCTCAGGGCAATGAGCAGTTCTTC.